This T cell receptor beta chain came from a study of PD-L1 blockade in urothelial cancer. Study at large: Analyzed time points were 3 weeks (second dose) and 6 weeks after therapy began.

Time point denoted: peripheral blood 6 weeks after treatment start. Each patient's cancer was a locally advanced or metastatic urothelial carcinoma. To note about this clone: No antigen is known for it.

Germline V gene lookup returns CDR1 SGHVS and CDR2 FNYEAQ. The CDR3 runs to 16 residues. V shed 5 bases and J 0 bases; nucleotides not matched to a gene: 5. The protocol was immunoSEQ multiplex PCR, while the TCRdb copy is restricted to in-frame clones and leaves out a portion. The repertoire holds some 40,000 clones, with about 90% as singletons. Study-wide points: At the 3-week point, tumor-associated blood clones expanded more in durable-benefit patients.

The rearrangement joins TRBV7-6 to TRBJ2-5; 11 bases are shared with TRBD2. The material was PBMCs, obtained around atezolizumab (anti-PD-L1) treatment. The clonotype was recovered from a man in his sixties or seventies with urothelial cancer. CDR3 DNA: TGTGCCAGCAGCCCCAGGACTAGCGGGCACCAAGAGACCCAGTACTTC. This gives the protein CASSPRTSGHQETQYF. The variable domain in full, with the rest retrieved from reference TRBV7-6 and TRBJ2-5, is GAGVSQSPRYKVTKRGQDVALRCDPISGHVSLYWYRQALGQGPEFLTYFNYEAQQDKSGLPNDRFSAERPEGSISTLTIQRTEQRDSAMYRCASSPRTSGHQETQYFGPGTRLLVL.